The 13 T cell receptor beta chains below were found in one sample sequenced in a study of lymphopenia after photon versus proton radiotherapy. Produced via immunoSEQ multiplex PCR; TCRdb's table is partial and in-frame only. The sample has around 59,000 clones; roughly 80% are singletons. The sample in question was peripheral blood, obtained from a patient treated with proton-based radiotherapy. These receptors all come from a man in his 60s with pancreatic cancer.

This rearrangement joins TRBV11-1 to TRBJ2-2; D call uncertain. V was clipped by 2 bases and J by 1 base, with 8 bases between them. Germline CDR1 SGHAT, CDR2 FQDESV (reference sequence). The CDR3 contains 15 residues. DNA for the CDR3: TGTGCCAGCAGCTTAATCGGCTTGAACACCGGGGAGCTGTTTTTT. Amino acid sequence: CASSLIGLNTGELFF.

The chain couples TRBV7-2 to TRBJ2-3, with 14 bases lining up with TRBD2. V shed 2 bases and J 3 bases; nucleotides not matched to a gene: 4. CDR3 size: 17 residues. The V gene's germline CDR1 is SGHTA and CDR2 FQGNSA. CDR3 residues: CASSLLGLAGATDTQYF. The CDR3, as DNA: TGTGCCAGCAGCTTACTGGGACTAGCGGGAGCAACAGATACGCAGTATTTT.

Only a few counts were recorded for this clone. The chain carries TRBV7-9 and TRBJ1-2; D possibly corresponds to TRBD1 (6 bases). Germline values: CDR1 SEHNR, CDR2 FQNEAQ (reference sequence). V lost 5 bases, J lost 9 bases, and 13 bases lay in between. The CDR3 runs to 12 residues. CDR3 region: CASSSPTGRYTF. In nucleotides, the CDR3 is TGTGCCAGCAGCAGCCCGACAGGCCGCTACACCTTC.

This clone was observed once. DNA for the CDR3: TGTGCCAGCAGCGTCTACGGGACAGGGCACAATCAGCCCCAGCATTTT. Protein product: CASSVYGTGHNQPQHF. This rearrangement joins TRBV5-6 to TRBJ1-5; 9 bases line up with TRBD1. V was pared by 4 bases and J by 3 bases, with 8 bases of the junction left unmatched. This CDR3 comprises 16 residues. Germline CDR1 SGHDT, CDR2 YYEEEE.

The chain employs TRBV7-3 and TRBJ2-1; no definite D call. Germline values: CDR1 SGHTA, CDR2 FQGTGA. V was cut by 2 bases and J by 0 bases, with 8 bases left in between. The CDR3 runs to 15 residues. In nucleotides, the CDR3 is TGTGCCAGCAGCTTAGGCCCGAGCTCCTACAATGAGCAGTTCTTC. This codes for CASSLGPSSYNEQFF.

This chain connects TRBV29-1 to TRBJ2-5; tentatively, D is TRBD2 (6 bases). V was pared by 5 bases and J by 5 bases, with 18 bases between. Per the germline V gene, CDR1 is SQVTM and CDR2 is ANQGSEA. The CDR3 spans 14 residues. CDR3: CSVIPAGRRETQYF. For the CDR3, the DNA is TGCAGCGTTATACCGGCAGGGAGGAGGGAGACCCAGTACTTC. Full variable domain (missing parts from reference TRBV29-1 and TRBJ2-5): SAVISQKPSRDICQRGTSLTIQCQVDSQVTMMFWYRQQPGQSLTLIATANQGSEATYESGFVIDKFPISRPNLTFSTLTVSNMSPEDSSIYLCSVIPAGRRETQYFGPGTRLLVL.

J is TRBJ1-1 and V is TRBV15; a weak D match, TRBD1 (6 bases). From germline, CDR1 is LNHNV and CDR2 YYDKDF (reference sequence). The CDR3 loop spans 18 amino acids. The V end lost 1 base, the J end lost 5 bases, and 23 bases lay between the germline ends. The CDR3 region has the DNA TGTGCCACCAGCAGAGTTGGTACCGGCAGGGGCCGTGGGACTGAAGCTTTCTTT. Protein product: CATSRVGTGRGRGTEAFF.

V is TRBV7-8 and J is TRBJ2-2; a possible D gene is TRBD2 (5 bases). Trimming shortened V by 4 bases and J by 1 base, and 10 bases separated the two germline ends. The germline V gene encodes CDR1 SGHVS and CDR2 FQNEAQ. This CDR3 contains 15 residues. The CDR3 loop is CASSSRRLNTGELFF. The CDR3 nucleotides are TGTGCCAGCAGCTCCAGGAGGTTGAACACCGGGGAGCTGTTTTTT.

This clone was detected a few times. This chain links TRBV7-2 with TRBJ2-3; TRBD2 matches at 10 bases. CDR3 length equals 17 residues. Looked up from germline, CDR1 is SGHTA and CDR2 is FQGNSA. V dropped 1 base and J dropped 5; count of bases not matched to a gene: 9. The CDR3 DNA sequence: TGTGCCAGCAGCTTAGGAGTCCTAGCGGGAGTCGAAGATACGCAGTATTTT. Translated: CASSLGVLAGVEDTQYF.

The chain carries TRBV11-3 and TRBJ2-1; 12 nucleotides match TRBD2. The length of the CDR3 is 17 residues. J gave up 4 bases and V 3 bases, and 7 bases lay outside the gene matches. The germline gives CDR1 SGHNT, CDR2 YENEEA. DNA for the CDR3: TGTGCCAGCAGCTTGGAGACCGGGACTAGCGGGTACAATGAGCAGTTCTTC. It specifies CASSLETGTSGYNEQFF.

CDR3 region: CASSSSRVSGANVLTF. As DNA, the CDR3 is TGTGCCAGCAGTTCCTCTCGGGTCTCTGGGGCCAACGTCCTGACTTTC. This chain joins TRBV27 and TRBJ2-6; D is undetermined. The V end was cut by 4 bases, the J end by 0 bases, with 10 bases between. Germline V gene lookup returns CDR1 MNHEY and CDR2 SMNVEV (reference sequence). The CDR3 is 16 amino acids.

This clone has just a few counts. This chain links TRBV28 with TRBJ1-2; D gene uncertain. Germline CDR1 and CDR2: MDHEN and SYDVKM. With 4 bases removed from V and 2 bases from J, the gap between germline ends came to 8 bases. This CDR3 contains 13 residues. CDR3: CASSSGRNYGYTF. The CDR3 DNA follows: TGTGCCAGCAGTTCGGGCAGAAACTATGGCTACACCTTC.

The rearrangement uses TRBV18 and TRBJ2-3, with 8 bases identical to TRBD2. The V and J ends lost 1 base and 2 bases, in that order; junction bases with no gene match: 11. The CDR3 runs to 18 residues. Germline CDR1 and CDR2: KGHSH and LQKENI. CDR3 amino acids: CASSPRLGSGNNTDTQYF. The CDR3 bases are TGTGCCAGCTCACCACGGTTGGGTAGCGGGAATAACACAGATACGCAGTATTTT.